This is a list of T cell receptor beta chains from one sample in a study of CD8+CD57+ T cells in acquired aplastic anemia. TCRdb reanalysed the reads using MiXCR and keeps one entry per CDR3 protein. The sample includes under 200,000 distinct CDR3 sequences, 64% seen only once; the top ten take about half. Input material: sorted CD4+, CD8+, or CD8+CD57+ T cells (not recorded which) from PBMCs. These receptors all stem from a human donor with severe aplastic anemia or a healthy control (not recorded which). Each CDR3 is given without its conserved first and last residue.

TRBV20-1	TRBJ2-7	SARISGEPSDEQY
TRBV2	TRBJ1-2	ASREDRGNYGYT
TRBV19	TRBJ1-4	ASSIGRLGQEKLF
TRBV7-2	TRBJ2-1	ASSSGLAGDNEQF
TRBV24-1	TRBJ2-3	ATSDRTSSGTDTQY
TRBV9	TRBJ2-7	ASSLAVGTGTYEKY
TRBV7-9	TRBJ2-1	ASSLTGGPYNEQF
TRBV24-1	TRBJ1-2	ATSDPGVNYGYT
TRBV20-1	TRBJ2-7	SALGELAAEREQY
TRBV29-1	TRBJ2-7	SVWDSVGEQY
TRBV9	TRBJ2-1	ASSTKRGEAYNEQF
TRBV6-1	TRBJ2-7	ASSYPRTSGEQY
TRBV20-1	TRBJ2-7	SASLRGTRGYEQY
TRBV9	TRBJ2-3	ASSGWTGGGVGTDTQY
TRBV10-3	TRBJ2-2	AISEGGQVGTGELF
TRBV10-3	TRBJ2-7	AISPNGRDYEQY
TRBV20-1	TRBJ2-1	STSWSYNEQF
TRBV5-6	TRBJ1-2	ASSTGQGRVYGYT
TRBV2	TRBJ1-4	ASSDGQVSTNEKLF
TRBV20-1	TRBJ1-2	SAPSGQAYGYT
TRBV11-2	TRBJ2-7	ASSLSDNHEQY
TRBV7-2	TRBJ1-4	ASSLVQGANEKLF
TRBV7-9	TRBJ2-2	ASSLGLAGGKHTGELF
TRBV29-1	TRBJ2-7	SVETGGAYEQY
TRBV10-3	TRBJ2-5	ATRGGETQY
TRBV7-2	TRBJ1-2	ASSVGQDYGYT
TRBV24-1	TRBJ1-2	ATSAWTVNYGYT
TRBV25-1	TRBJ2-2	ASSELNEQYFGELF
TRBV20-1	TRBJ2-5	SARLGPTGYGTQY
TRBV4-3	TRBJ2-5	ASSPGADEEAQY
TRBV12-3/TRBV12-4	TRBJ2-5	ASSLPRDGKETQY
TRBV19	TRBJ1-2	ASSIGTAYGYT
TRBV7-3	TRBJ1-5	ASSGTGAYNQPQH
TRBV27	TRBJ2-7	ASSPQSGSEQY
TRBV11-3	TRBJ2-7	ASTQGTGPYEQY
TRBV20-1	TRBJ2-3	SARDTGNTDTQY
TRBV10-2	TRBJ2-7	ASTGAGGGYEQY
TRBV12-3/TRBV12-4	TRBJ1-2	ATSMDSGGPSYGYT
TRBV7-9	TRBJ2-2	ASSSGQGDTGELF
TRBV9	TRBJ1-2	ASSDRTGGNGYT
TRBV2	TRBJ2-5	ASVEGTGSQETQY
TRBV20-1	TRBJ2-1	SARSQEIYNEQF
TRBV7-2	TRBJ2-1	ASSVAGTSGSREQF
TRBV12-3/TRBV12-4	TRBJ1-5	ASSSGTRTLSNQPQH
TRBV6-1	TRBJ1-5	ASSLAGIAHNQPQH
TRBV19	TRBJ2-5	ASSLPWTGEETQY
TRBV20-1	TRBJ2-5	SARDSGRDTGTQY